The entry below describes one T cell receptor (beta chain). Its specificity is not known. The data were taken from a study of shared clonotypes between healthy human individuals. Study overall: Each donor's CD4 naive and CD4 memory cells filled three plates apiece, CD8 naive two, and CD8 memory one.

Study-wide results and caveats: Clonotypes which were not shared had lower generation probabilities than clonotypes that all four donors shared. Sampling included only blood; tissue repertoires likely differ.

All donors qualified as healthy HIV-negative adults and had experienced no recent acute infections or vaccinations. Profiled with immunoSEQ multiplex PCR; TCRdb holds only in-frame clones, not every one. The sample has about 730,000 clones, 72% seen once. CDR3 length: 16 residues. Per the germline V gene, CDR1 is MNHEY and CDR2 is SMNVEV (reference sequence). V was clipped by 6 bases and J by 6 bases; unmatched bases: 13. The origin of this receptor is a woman in her thirties in good health. Sequenced material: memory CD4+ T cells sorted from blood. Noted subset: CD45RA-negative fraction. This chain joins TRBV27 and TRBJ2-7; 11 bases fit TRBD1. This CDR3 reads CASSPSGTGGWGEQYF. The CDR3 DNA follows: TGTGCCAGCAGCCCTTCGGGGACAGGGGGTTGGGGCGAGCAGTACTTC.